This T cell receptor (beta chain) was retrieved from a study of blood T cell repertoires in COVID-19 (dated by TCRdb to between 2020 and 2021). Study-level background: Samples covering the acute and convalescent phases of COVID-19 were provided by collaborators in the United States, Italy and Spain. The samples were drawn from two sources: the first 160 participants of the ongoing ImmuneRACE study, and approximately 1,300 subjects contributed by 6 global collaborators. Subjects who had been exposed to COVID-19, were actively infected with it, or had recovered from it provided the deeply sampled blood TCRbeta repertoires that made up the dataset. The prospective study material was composed of cDNA or gDNA derived from T cells, B-cell-depleted T cells, or PBMCs. The repertoires were released in a freely available public database meant as a resource for research on the immune response to SARS-CoV-2. Where available, HLA class I and class II types were taken from metadata supplied by the sample provider and were not determined by assay-based typing. Sample metadata almost always included a de-identified subject ID, COVID-19 status, age in years and sex.

Turning to this clone: Its recognized antigen is unknown. The record has no base qualities; no much larger clone is one base away.

Study-wide findings and limitations: The quantity of clinical and demographic metadata differed by source and by participant and was supplied without curation.

Ends trimmed: V by 5 bases, J by 3 bases; bases unmatched to a gene: 11. CDR1 MDHEN and CDR2 SYDVKM are derived from the germline V gene. The CDR3 sequence holds 16 residues, the cysteine and phenylalanine included. Of the read, only the CDR3 DNA is kept; its 48 bases are in frame from base 1. Participants in the prospective study were aged about 18 to 95 years, lived in some 24 United States geographic areas, and enrolled through a virtual design. In the prospective study, participants were assigned to cohorts based on the clinical history participants reported in a screening survey and a study questionnaire. Recovered participants in ImmuneRACE Cohort 3 were defined as having two consecutive negative NP/OP PCR tests, clearance from a healthcare professional, or resolution of symptoms. In the prospective study, whole blood, serum and a nasopharyngeal or oropharyngeal swab were collected from each participant by mobile phlebotomists. Over an approximately 2-month period, participants in the prospective study had the option of providing additional blood draws and questionnaires. Before DNA extraction, prospective study blood samples were shipped either frozen or at room temperature.

TCRbeta CDR3 regions were amplified from genomic DNA by means of the immunoSEQ Assay, a bias-controlled multiplex PCR. Per the authors' processing: Nucleated cell counts per sample were estimated from amplification of reference gene primers within the assay. To quantify the absolute abundance of each unique TCRbeta CDR3 rearrangement, sequence reads were collapsed and filtered. Productive Simpson clonality was computed per sample as the square root of Simpson's diversity index over productive rearrangements. The clones in this table, taken by TCRdb from immuneACCESS, are in-frame only. Not every clone is retained; where verified, under half of the shortfall comes from an unresolved V gene, and the cause of the rest is unknown. V and J calls and clone size are those listed in that table; D and trimming were worked out from the DNA. This sample gives about 330,000 clones in total; 85% to 90% of them show up just once. The ten largest clonotypes hold 10% of the sample.

The receptor's source is a woman under 30 who had recovered from COVID-19. Here the chain combines TRBV28 and TRBJ2-7; 9 bases in between match TRBD1. What was sequenced was PBMCs or T cells enriched from blood (not recorded which). The DNA sequence follows: TGTGCCAGCAGTCCCTCCCCAGGACAGGGGCGCTACGAGCAGTACTTC. Its coded protein is CASSPSPGQGRYEQYF.